The rows below give T cell receptor beta chains drawn from one sample of a study of T cell responses to AZD1222 COVID-19 vaccine. This table comes from immunoSEQ multiplex PCR, and its TCRdb copy is limited to in-frame clones, with some not included. The data contain about 60,000 clones, roughly 85% of them singletons. Source: peripheral blood, taken on day 0 of AZD1222 vaccination. The receptors originated from an adult in good health. CDR3s include the opening cysteine and the closing phenylalanine or tryptophan. The order of the fields is V gene, D gene, J gene, clone size, CDR3 protein, CDR3 DNA. The D gene is left open where the match is weak. Size values are once, few and many counts, or a class for expanded clones, and some rows have none.

TRBV3-1/TRBV3-2	-	TRBJ1-2	once	CASRINGANYGYTF	TGTGCCAGCCGCATCAACGGGGCTAACTATGGCTACACCTTC
TRBV27	TRBD1	TRBJ1-5	few	CASSSGTDSNQPQHF	TGTGCCAGCAGTTCCGGGACAGATAGCAATCAGCCCCAGCATTTT
TRBV9	-	TRBJ1-5	-	CASSVEGSNQPQHF	TGTGCCAGCAGCGTAGAGGGAAGCAATCAGCCCCAGCATTTT
TRBV28	TRBD2	TRBJ2-7	-	CASSFPSGAGSSYEQYF	TGTGCCAGCAGTTTCCCGTCCGGAGCGGGGTCCTCCTACGAGCAGTACTTC
TRBV30	-	TRBJ1-2	-	CAWGGPGINNYGYTF	TGTGCCTGGGGGGGGCCTGGGATCAATAACTATGGCTACACCTTC
TRBV7-9	-	TRBJ1-1	-	CASSLGGARAFF	TGTGCCAGCAGCTTGGGGGGTGCAAGGGCTTTCTTT
TRBV9	-	TRBJ1-4	few	CASSPTSAPTNEKLFF	TGTGCCAGCAGCCCAACCTCAGCCCCAACTAATGAAAAACTGTTTTTT
TRBV7-3	TRBD2	TRBJ2-2	-	CASSPAGGPTGELFF	TGTGCCAGCAGCCCAGCGGGGGGGCCCACCGGGGAGCTGTTTTTT
TRBV7-6	TRBD1	TRBJ2-7	-	CASSLRDRAVYEQYF	TGTGCCAGCAGCTTAAGGGACAGGGCAGTCTACGAGCAGTACTTC
TRBV7-2	-	TRBJ1-1	-	CASSLVGGSRTEAFF	TGTGCCAGCAGCTTAGTCGGGGGCTCACGCACTGAAGCTTTCTTT
TRBV24-1	-	TRBJ2-2	-	CATSDPGHRAGELFF	TGTGCCACCAGTGACCCCGGACATCGGGCCGGGGAGCTGTTTTTT
TRBV18	TRBD1	TRBJ1-1	-	CASTRTGTGIEAFF	TGTGCCAGCACGAGAACCGGGACAGGGATTGAAGCTTTCTTT
TRBV28	TRBD1	TRBJ2-5	once	CASSGPRDRGRPVQETQYF	TGTGCCAGCAGTGGCCCCCGGGACAGGGGGCGGCCAGTTCAAGAGACCCAGTACTTC
TRBV19	-	TRBJ2-5	-	CASSRVGTQYF	TGTGCCAGTAGTAGAGTTGGGACCCAGTACTTC
TRBV3-1/TRBV3-2	TRBD1	TRBJ2-2	-	CASSVMRAGGTGELFF	TGTGCCAGCAGCGTTATGCGGGCAGGGGGAACCGGGGAGCTGTTTTTT
TRBV6-5	-	TRBJ1-5	-	CASDLGAKPQHF	TGTGCCAGCGATCTCGGGGCAAAGCCCCAGCATTTT
TRBV14	-	TRBJ1-6	-	CASSRSYNSPLHF	TGTGCCAGCAGCCGCTCCTATAATTCACCCCTCCACTTT
TRBV10-3	-	TRBJ1-5	-	CAISDGPAYLAQHF	TGTGCCATCAGTGATGGGCCGGCGTACTTGGCCCAGCATTTT
TRBV6-5	-	TRBJ2-1	-	CASRGSSYNEQFF	TGTGCCAGCAGAGGTAGCTCCTACAATGAGCAGTTCTTC
TRBV5-1	-	TRBJ1-5	once	CASSLDGQEIRPQHF	TGCGCCAGCAGCTTGGACGGTCAGGAAATCAGGCCCCAGCATTTT
TRBV5-6	-	TRBJ1-5	-	CASSMAVGGSNQPQHF	TGTGCCAGCAGCATGGCAGTCGGAGGCAGCAATCAGCCCCAGCATTTT
TRBV6-5	TRBD1	TRBJ1-1	-	CASKLTGGQNTEAFF	TGTGCCAGCAAACTGACAGGGGGCCAGAACACTGAAGCTTTCTTT
TRBV6-7	-	TRBJ2-7	-	CASSYISRTVGEQYF	TGTGCCAGCAGTTACATCAGCCGTACGGTTGGCGAGCAGTACTTC
TRBV5-1	TRBD2	TRBJ2-7	-	CASRKNSGGSYEQYF	TGCGCCAGCAGGAAGAATAGCGGGGGATCCTACGAGCAGTACTTC
TRBV13	TRBD2	TRBJ2-7	once	CASSLDGGVGAYEQYF	TGTGCCAGCAGCTTAGATGGGGGGGTAGGAGCCTACGAGCAGTACTTC
TRBV9	TRBD1	TRBJ1-4	-	CASSVGTGVHDEKLFF	TGTGCCAGCAGCGTAGGGACAGGGGTGCATGATGAAAAACTGTTTTTT
TRBV27	-	TRBJ2-7	-	CASYHLGAGLTEQYF	TGTGCCAGCTATCACCTCGGGGCGGGCCTAACAGAGCAGTACTTC
TRBV10-3	-	TRBJ1-1	-	CAISEPQRGMTNTEAFF	TGTGCCATCAGTGAACCCCAGAGGGGGATGACGAACACTGAAGCTTTCTTT
TRBV5-6	-	TRBJ2-2	-	CASSLGGTGIGELFF	TGTGCCAGCAGCTTGGGGGGTACAGGGATCGGGGAGCTGTTTTTT
TRBV4-1	TRBD1	TRBJ1-4	-	CASSQGGQGAKLFF	TGCGCCAGCAGCCAAGGAGGACAGGGGGCAAAACTGTTTTTT
TRBV5-8	-	TRBJ1-6	-	CASRGTLGAPLHF	TGTGCCAGCAGGGGGACCCTAGGGGCACCCCTCCACTTT
TRBV30	TRBD1	TRBJ1-5	-	CAWSGGQGGNQPQHF	TGTGCCTGGAGTGGGGGACAGGGAGGAAATCAGCCCCAGCATTTT
TRBV6-2/TRBV6-3	-	TRBJ1-1	-	CASSTPRQNTEAFF	TGTGCCAGCAGTACCCCCAGACAAAACACTGAAGCTTTCTTT
TRBV6-1	-	TRBJ1-1	-	CASSEALRRWEAFF	TGTGCCAGCAGTGAAGCGCTCAGGAGGTGGGAAGCTTTCTTT
TRBV19	-	TRBJ2-2	-	CASQPGLVDTGELFF	TGTGCCAGCCAACCTGGGCTAGTGGACACCGGGGAGCTGTTTTTT
TRBV11-1	TRBD1	TRBJ2-3	-	CASSLSSGQGSDTQYF	TGTGCCAGCAGCTTAAGCTCTGGACAGGGGTCGGATACGCAGTATTTT
TRBV7-9	-	TRBJ1-1	-	CASSLREGEAEAFF	TGTGCCAGCAGCCTGAGGGAGGGAGAGGCTGAAGCTTTCTTT
TRBV28	-	TRBJ2-7	-	CASTDRIYEQYF	TGTGCCAGCACGGACAGAATCTACGAGCAGTACTTC
TRBV21-1	-	TRBJ1-1	-	CASSAGQGANTEAFF	TGTGCCAGCAGCGCTGGACAGGGGGCGAACACTGAAGCTTTCTTT
TRBV10-3	TRBD1	TRBJ1-5	-	CAIQRDRGRNQPQHF	TGTGCCATTCAGAGGGACAGGGGACGAAATCAGCCCCAGCATTTT
TRBV2	-	TRBJ2-7	-	CASSEIGAYSYEQYF	TGTGCCAGCAGCGAGATAGGGGCATACTCCTACGAGCAGTACTTC
TRBV19	-	TRBJ1-3	-	CASSIVGLPGNTIYF	TGTGCCAGTAGTATTGTGGGACTCCCTGGAAACACCATATATTTT
TRBV9	-	TRBJ2-7	-	CASSVEDIPYEQYF	TGTGCCAGCAGCGTAGAGGACATTCCGTACGAGCAGTACTTC
TRBV5-1	TRBD1	TRBJ2-2	-	CASSSRQGNTGELFF	TGCGCCAGCAGCTCTAGACAGGGGAACACCGGGGAGCTGTTTTTT
TRBV29-1	-	TRBJ2-7	-	CSGREGHYEQYF	TGCAGCGGCCGAGAGGGGCATTACGAGCAGTACTTC
TRBV5-1	-	TRBJ2-1	-	CASSSTGYSYNEQFF	TGCGCCAGCAGCTCCACAGGGTACTCCTACAATGAGCAGTTCTTC
TRBV9	-	TRBJ2-7	-	CASSEGGTYSYEQYF	TGTGCCAGCAGCGAGGGGGGCACGTACTCCTACGAGCAGTACTTC
TRBV25-1	TRBD1	TRBJ2-7	-	CASSGANRGLYEQYF	TGTGCCAGCAGTGGGGCAAACAGGGGGCTCTACGAGCAGTACTTC
TRBV7-9	-	TRBJ2-3	-	CASSLALSTSTDTQYF	TGTGCCAGCAGCTTAGCTCTGTCTACTAGCACAGATACGCAGTATTTT
TRBV5-1	-	TRBJ2-7	-	CASSRTLSYEQYF	TGCGCCAGCAGCCGTACTCTTAGCTACGAGCAGTACTTC
TRBV24-1	-	TRBJ2-1	-	CATSEGTIRGRQFF	TGTGCCACCAGTGAGGGAACAATCAGGGGCCGGCAGTTCTTC
TRBV30	TRBD1	TRBJ1-3	-	CAWSGTVGNTIYF	TGTGCCTGGAGCGGGACAGTTGGAAACACCATATATTTT
TRBV28	-	TRBJ1-6	few	CASSPREGENSPLHF	TGTGCCAGCAGTCCCAGGGAAGGGGAGAATTCACCCCTCCACTTT
TRBV19	-	TRBJ2-7	-	CASSLSSYEQYF	TGTGCCAGTAGTCTGAGCTCCTACGAGCAGTACTTC
TRBV11-3	-	TRBJ1-1	-	CASRPEDRRLYTEAFF	TGTGCCAGCAGGCCTGAGGACAGACGATTATACACTGAAGCTTTCTTT
TRBV7-3	-	TRBJ1-1	-	CASSLGSLNTEAFF	TGTGCCAGCAGCTTGGGCAGTTTGAACACTGAAGCTTTCTTT
TRBV2	-	TRBJ1-1	-	CASSEEFRPSAFF	TGTGCCAGCAGTGAAGAGTTCCGGCCCTCAGCTTTCTTT
TRBV10-2	-	TRBJ1-4	-	CASSDVGGEKLFF	TGCGCCAGCAGTGACGTGGGTGGTGAAAAACTGTTTTTT